Below, one TCR beta chain is given with its context. The antigen is undetermined. This record comes from a study of T cells in Graves' hyperthyroidism and ophthalmopathy. Regarding the study as a whole: Blood shared most expanded thyroid clonotypes above 0.001. Model predictions of ophthalmopathy came a median approximately 6 months before onset.

Trimming left V 7 bases short and J 6 bases short, with 9 bases between. Germline V lookup: CDR1 SGHAT, CDR2 FQNNGV. This CDR3 is built from 12 residues. Graves' hyperthyroidism is called stable when ophthalmopathy does not progress within 18 months. Regions amplified from RNA transcripts were the TCR beta CDR3 regions. The study used the HTBI primer set for a first-round RT-PCR of the TCR CDR3. TCRdb passed the multiplex PCR reads through MiXCR, listing each CDR3 protein once. The data show a few hundred thousand distinct CDR3 sequences, around a quarter seen once. The rearrangement links TRBV11-2 to TRBJ2-2; no firm D call. The material sequenced was blood. The sequence came from a man aged 50 or older with Graves' hyperthyroidism. The DNA for the CDR3 is TGTGCCAGCACCCCTCTATCCGGGGAGCTGTTTTTT. Residues: CASTPLSGELFF.